These T cell receptor beta chains were read from a single sample in a study of CD8+CD57+ T cells in acquired aplastic anemia. Each CDR3 protein gets one entry after TCRdb re-called the reads with MiXCR. The data contain approximately 380,000 distinct CDR3 sequences, 60% to 80% of them singletons. Material: sorted CD4+, CD8+, or CD8+CD57+ T cells (not recorded which) from PBMCs. The receptors were sampled from a human donor in good health, serving as a control. Both conserved end residues are trimmed from each CDR3. Clone size appears in some rows only: once, few, many, or a class for an expanded clone.

clone_size: many
v_call: TRBV24-1
cdr3_aa: ATSDTSGGVGEQF

clone_size: NA
v_call: TRBV20-1
cdr3_aa: SARVVPNYHNEQF

clone_size: few
v_call: TRBV4-3
cdr3_aa: ASSQDRVDSPPH

clone_size: many
v_call: TRBV3-1
cdr3_aa: ASSHLQPYEQY

clone_size: NA
v_call: TRBV20-1
cdr3_aa: SASPGQGAGQPQH

clone_size: once
v_call: TRBV7-3
cdr3_aa: ASSLHKGITPPQY

clone_size: NA
v_call: TRBV7-3
cdr3_aa: ASRNMGRGYTFQY

clone_size: many
v_call: TRBV5-1
cdr3_aa: ASNQGGTDTQY

clone_size: NA
v_call: TRBV7-8
cdr3_aa: ASSLSLRTNIGYT

clone_size: few
v_call: TRBV7-9
cdr3_aa: ASSFVRGSTEAF

clone_size: NA
v_call: TRBV20-1
cdr3_aa: SAPYSVRMEQF

clone_size: many
v_call: TRBV4-2
cdr3_aa: ASSQDWGSSGNTIY

clone_size: NA
v_call: TRBV9
cdr3_aa: ASETTASSYEQY

clone_size: NA
v_call: TRBV20-1
cdr3_aa: SASDTAGTPTGELS

clone_size: once
v_call: TRBV7-3
cdr3_aa: ASSLGRDRSY

clone_size: NA
v_call: TRBV7-2
cdr3_aa: ASSGEQADYGYT

clone_size: NA
v_call: TRBV2
cdr3_aa: ASAHRGGINSPLH

clone_size: many
v_call: TRBV19
cdr3_aa: ASSIGGEYEQY

clone_size: NA
v_call: TRBV12-3/TRBV12-4
cdr3_aa: ASSDGTTETQY

clone_size: NA
v_call: TRBV12-3/TRBV12-4
cdr3_aa: ASSGSSGAINSPLH

clone_size: NA
v_call: TRBV7-6
cdr3_aa: ASSLEMGNRDFYT

clone_size: NA
v_call: TRBV9
cdr3_aa: ASSAGQGISTDTQY

clone_size: few
v_call: TRBV27
cdr3_aa: ASSFGFGNSGTQY

clone_size: many
v_call: TRBV6-1
cdr3_aa: ASSEALGAGRPYEQY

clone_size: many
v_call: TRBV5-1
cdr3_aa: ASSLARGNTDTQY

clone_size: many
v_call: TRBV25-1
cdr3_aa: ASSERQGREKLF

clone_size: few
v_call: TRBV25-1
cdr3_aa: ASRAGGASNQPQH

clone_size: many
v_call: TRBV15
cdr3_aa: ATSRVKDTGELF

clone_size: NA
v_call: TRBV11-1
cdr3_aa: ASSGLDGQPAETQY

clone_size: NA
v_call: TRBV2
cdr3_aa: ASSVQSAITQY

clone_size: NA
v_call: TRBV14
cdr3_aa: ASSQGGAIDTQY

clone_size: many
v_call: TRBV7-2
cdr3_aa: ASKHRGINEQF

clone_size: NA
v_call: TRBV9
cdr3_aa: ASSAKPQGLDTQY

clone_size: many
v_call: TRBV20-1
cdr3_aa: SARISNGYEQY

clone_size: NA
v_call: TRBV3-1
cdr3_aa: ASRRLAGEQF

clone_size: NA
v_call: TRBV5-8
cdr3_aa: ASSLSAGGEAF

clone_size: NA
v_call: TRBV5-1
cdr3_aa: ASSLRAGATTQY

clone_size: NA
v_call: TRBV6-4
cdr3_aa: AGNATRRRLAYEQY

clone_size: NA
v_call: TRBV5-4
cdr3_aa: ASSYRDSPYYNEQF

clone_size: NA
v_call: TRBV27
cdr3_aa: CGSPRQRFNQPQH

clone_size: NA
v_call: TRBV20-1
cdr3_aa: SARVWQGAAGYT

clone_size: many
v_call: TRBV10-3
cdr3_aa: AISDPTLTQETQY

clone_size: many
v_call: TRBV4-3
cdr3_aa: ASSQGTGAPQETQY

clone_size: NA
v_call: TRBV20-1
cdr3_aa: SVSVGGTGD

clone_size: NA
v_call: TRBV7-2
cdr3_aa: ASSQTHGTRGGFT

clone_size: NA
v_call: TRBV7-8
cdr3_aa: ASSLALAYEQYF

clone_size: NA
v_call: TRBV9
cdr3_aa: ASSVGGQMNTEAF

clone_size: NA
v_call: TRBV5-1
cdr3_aa: ASSLRGAGTT

clone_size: NA
v_call: TRBV20-1
cdr3_aa: SASLPTQNTEAF

clone_size: many
v_call: TRBV24-1
cdr3_aa: ATSLGDTQY

clone_size: NA
v_call: TRBV2
cdr3_aa: ASSLTLGYT

clone_size: NA
v_call: TRBV9
cdr3_aa: ASSVNRGRETQY

clone_size: once
v_call: TRBV7-8
cdr3_aa: ASSLEGLARDIGQF

clone_size: NA
v_call: TRBV9
cdr3_aa: ASSFGRNSQEPQY